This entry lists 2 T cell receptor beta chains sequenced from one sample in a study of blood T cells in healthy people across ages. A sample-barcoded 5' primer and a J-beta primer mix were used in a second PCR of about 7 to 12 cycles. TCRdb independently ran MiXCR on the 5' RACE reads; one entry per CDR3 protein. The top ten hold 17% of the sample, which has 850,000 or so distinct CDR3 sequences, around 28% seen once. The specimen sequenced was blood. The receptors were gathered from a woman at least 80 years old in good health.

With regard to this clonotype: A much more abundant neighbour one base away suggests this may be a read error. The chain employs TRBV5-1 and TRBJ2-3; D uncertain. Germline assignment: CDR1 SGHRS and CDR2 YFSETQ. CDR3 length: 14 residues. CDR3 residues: CTSSNGLRTDTQYF. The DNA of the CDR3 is TGCACCAGCAGCAACGGGCTTCGCACAGATACGCAGTATTTT. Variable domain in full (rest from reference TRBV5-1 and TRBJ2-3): KAGVTQTPRYLIKTRGQQVTLSCSPISGHRSVSWYQQTPGQGLQFLFEYFSETQRNKGNFPGRFSGRQFSNSRSEMNVSTLELGDSALYLCTSSNGLRTDTQYFGPGTRLTVL.

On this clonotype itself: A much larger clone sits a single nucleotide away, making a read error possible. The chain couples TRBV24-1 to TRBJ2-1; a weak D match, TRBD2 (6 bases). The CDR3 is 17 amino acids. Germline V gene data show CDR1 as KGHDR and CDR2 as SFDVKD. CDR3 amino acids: CAASDSVGGKSYNEQFF. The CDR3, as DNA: TGTGCCGCCAGTGATTCGGTGGGCGGGAAGTCCTACAATGAGCAGTTCTTC.